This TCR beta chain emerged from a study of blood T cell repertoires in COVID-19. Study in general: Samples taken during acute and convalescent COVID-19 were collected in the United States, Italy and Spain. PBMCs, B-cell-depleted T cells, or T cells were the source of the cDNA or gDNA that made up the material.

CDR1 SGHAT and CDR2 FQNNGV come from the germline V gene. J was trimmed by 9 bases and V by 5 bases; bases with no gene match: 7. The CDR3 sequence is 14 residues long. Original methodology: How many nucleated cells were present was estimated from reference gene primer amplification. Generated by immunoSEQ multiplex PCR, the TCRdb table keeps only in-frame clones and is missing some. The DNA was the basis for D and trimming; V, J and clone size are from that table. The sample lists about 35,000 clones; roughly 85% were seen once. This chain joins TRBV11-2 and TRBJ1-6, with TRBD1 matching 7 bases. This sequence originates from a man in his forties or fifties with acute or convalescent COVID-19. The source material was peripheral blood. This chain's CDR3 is CASSADRVGSPLHF. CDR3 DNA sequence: TGTGCCAGCAGCGCAGACAGGGTCGGTTCACCCCTCCACTTT.